The clone carrying this T cell receptor (beta chain) appeared a single time. The data were obtained in a study of blood T cell repertoires in COVID-19. Germline V CDR1 and CDR2: LGHDT, YNNKEL (reference sequence). The junction had 5 bases not matched to a gene; V was cut back by 0 bases and J by 6 bases. The CDR3 spans 15 residues. Cohort placement rested on clinical history that participants reported themselves. Sequenced by immunoSEQ multiplex PCR; TCRdb stores in-frame clones only, minus some. The sample shows about 220,000 clones, roughly 88% of them seen only once. The source is a woman aged 40 to 50 with acute COVID-19. The sequencing sample was made of PBMCs or T cells enriched from blood (not recorded which). The rearrangement uses TRBV3-1 (or the pseudogene TRBV3-2) and TRBJ2-1; 7 nucleotides match TRBD2. CDR3 coding DNA: TGTGCCAGCAGCCAAGATCTAGCGGTATCCAATGAGCAGTTCTTC. Translating gives CASSQDLAVSNEQFF.